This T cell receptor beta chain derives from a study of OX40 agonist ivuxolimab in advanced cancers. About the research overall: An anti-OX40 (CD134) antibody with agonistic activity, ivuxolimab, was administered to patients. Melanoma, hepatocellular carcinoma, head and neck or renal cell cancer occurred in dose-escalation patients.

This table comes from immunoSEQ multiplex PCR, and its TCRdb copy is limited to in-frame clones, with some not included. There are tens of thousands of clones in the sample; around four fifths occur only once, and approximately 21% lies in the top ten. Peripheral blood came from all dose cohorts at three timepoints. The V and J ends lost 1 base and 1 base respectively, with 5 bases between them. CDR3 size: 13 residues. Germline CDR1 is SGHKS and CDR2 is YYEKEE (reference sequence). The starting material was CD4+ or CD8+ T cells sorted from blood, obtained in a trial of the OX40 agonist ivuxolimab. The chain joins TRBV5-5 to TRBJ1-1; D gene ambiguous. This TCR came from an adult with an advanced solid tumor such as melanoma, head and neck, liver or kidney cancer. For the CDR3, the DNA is TGTGCCAGCAGCTTGCTCCCGAACACTGAAGCTTTCTTT. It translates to CASSLLPNTEAFF. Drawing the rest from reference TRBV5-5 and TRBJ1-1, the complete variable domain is DAGVTQSPTHLIKTRGQQVTLRCSPISGHKSVSWYQQVLGQGPQFIFQYYEKEERGRGNFPDRFSARQFPNYSSELNVNALLLGDSALYLCASSLLPNTEAFFGQGTRLTVV.